This entry describes one T cell receptor (beta chain). The antigen is undetermined. The sample is drawn from a study of blood T cells in healthy people across ages. Primed by a sample-barcoded 5' primer and a J-beta primer mix, a second PCR proceeded for roughly 7 to 12 cycles. TCRdb reprocessed the 5' RACE reads via MiXCR and lists one record per CDR3 protein. The data contain about 780,000 distinct CDR3 sequences, 35% to 60% of them singletons. CDR1 and CDR2 (germline): KGHDR, SFDVKD. This CDR3 spans 12 amino acids. Trimming stripped 5 bases from V and 8 bases from J, with 10 bases between. Findings of the study overall: There was no known CMV status for donors, so expanded clonotype changes were possibly confounded.

The chain carries TRBV24-1 and TRBJ2-3; D unresolved. The sequencing input was blood. This TCR was recovered from a man older than 75 in good health. The CDR3: CATSGNWGTQYF. CDR3 DNA: TGTGCCACCAGTGGGAATTGGGGTACGCAGTATTTT.